This paragraph covers one TCR beta chain sequence. Its specificity is not known. In TCRdb, the 5' RACE reads were re-called with MiXCR into one record per CDR3 protein. The sample lists fewer than 700,000 distinct CDR3 sequences; about a fifth were seen once. The data were obtained in a study of T-cell memory formation after mild COVID-19. For the study at large: Largely, TCR clusters stayed within a single donor. Overall study results and limits: Some clones that responded turned up in pre-infection memory, which suggests that cross-reactive memory joined in. In second-wave clones peaking day 37, SARS-CoV-2 specificity remained unconfirmed. Largely, contracting CD4+ clones fell within CM and EM, and contracting CD8+ clones within EMRA.

The CDR3 is 15 amino acids. Trimming cost V 2 bases and J 9 bases; bases outside gene matches: 7. From germline, CDR1 is SEHNR and CDR2 FQNEAQ (reference sequence). The chain has TRBV7-9 and TRBJ2-1; 10 bases agree with TRBD1. Source material: PBMCs or a T cell subset sorted from them (not recorded which). The receptor's source is an adult woman who had mild COVID-19 (a few samples of this study predate the infection). Cell type and time point are not known. The CDR3 region is CASSLLGTGAVEQFF. The CDR3 nucleotides read TGTGCCAGCAGCTTATTAGGGACAGGGGCGGTTGAGCAGTTCTTC.